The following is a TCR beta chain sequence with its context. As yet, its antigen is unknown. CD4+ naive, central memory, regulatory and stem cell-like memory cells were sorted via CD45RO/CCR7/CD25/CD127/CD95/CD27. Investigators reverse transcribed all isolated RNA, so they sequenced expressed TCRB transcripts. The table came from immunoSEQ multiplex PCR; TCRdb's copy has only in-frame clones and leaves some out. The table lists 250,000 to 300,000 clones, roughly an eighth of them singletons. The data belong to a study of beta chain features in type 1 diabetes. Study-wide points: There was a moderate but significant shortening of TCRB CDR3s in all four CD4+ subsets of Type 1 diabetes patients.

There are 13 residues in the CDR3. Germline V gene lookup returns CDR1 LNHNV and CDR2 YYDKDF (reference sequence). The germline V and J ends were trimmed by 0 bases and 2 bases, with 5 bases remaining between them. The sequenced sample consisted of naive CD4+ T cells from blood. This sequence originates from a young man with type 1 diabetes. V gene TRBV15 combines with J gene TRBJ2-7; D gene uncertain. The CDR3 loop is CATSRDAAYEQYF. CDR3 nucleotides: TGTGCCACCAGCAGAGATGCGGCCTACGAGCAGTACTTC. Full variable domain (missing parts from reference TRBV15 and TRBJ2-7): DAMVIQNPRYQVTQFGKPVTLSCSQTLNHNVMYWYQQKSSQAPKLLFHYYDKDFNNEADTPDNFQSRRPNTSFCFLDIRSPGLGDTAMYLCATSRDAAYEQYFGPGTRLTVT.